These 28 T cell receptor beta chains originate from one sample sequenced in a study of long-term antiretroviral therapy in people with HIV. Sequencing relied on immunoSEQ assay v3.0, run at survey level. Profiled with immunoSEQ multiplex PCR; TCRdb holds only in-frame clones, not every one. The sample has about 12,000 clones, 65% to 85% seen once. Sequencing used unsorted PBMCs, obtained 0.8 years before starting antiretroviral therapy. These TCRs come from a woman in her thirties or forties with HIV.

The rearrangement joins TRBV27 to TRBJ2-1; unclear D gene. Looked up from germline, CDR1 is MNHEY and CDR2 is SMNVEV (reference sequence). Trimming cost V 8 bases and J 3 bases, with 23 bases left between them. This CDR3 region has 17 residues. The CDR3 region has the DNA TGTGCCAGCTCATTCCTCCTTCCGGGTCACCACTACAATGAGCAGTTCTTC. Protein sequence: CASSFLLPGHHYNEQFF.

The genes are TRBV4-1 and TRBJ2-7, with D unclear. Germline lookup yields CDR1 MGHRA and CDR2 YSYEKL. The CDR3 extends over 13 amino acids. Trimming took 0 bases from V and 3 from J, leaving 6 bases between them. The DNA of the CDR3 is TGCGCCAGCAGCCAAGAAGTGCGCTACGAGCAGTACTTC. Protein sequence: CASSQEVRYEQYF.

The rearrangement uses TRBV7-8 and TRBJ2-7; the D is unclear. V shed 4 bases and J shed 6 bases, with 4 bases lying between them. CDR1 is SGHVS, CDR2 FQNEAQ, per germline. The CDR3 runs to 10 residues. As DNA, the CDR3 is TGTGCCAGCAGCTCGACCGAGCAGTACTTC. It codes for CASSSTEQYF.

The rearrangement links TRBV19 to TRBJ1-1; tentative D call: TRBD1 (6 bases). CDR1 is LNHDA and CDR2 is SQIVND in the germline V gene (reference sequence). The CDR3 spans 15 residues. Trimming removed 1 base at V and 1 base at J, with 10 bases between. CDR3 sequence reads: CASSIGPGANTEAFF. CDR3 nucleotides: TGTGCCAGTAGTATAGGCCCGGGGGCGAACACTGAAGCTTTCTTT.

The chain has TRBV29-1 and TRBJ2-1; 9 bases are a match to TRBD1. V gave up 4 bases and J gave up 9 bases; unmatched junction bases: 13. This CDR3 has 15 amino acids. Germline values: CDR1 SQVTM, CDR2 ANQGSEA. CDR3 loop: CSVGRPGQGGSEQFF. The CDR3 DNA follows: TGCAGCGTTGGGAGGCCGGGACAGGGAGGAAGTGAGCAGTTCTTC.

This clone was counted once. The rearrangement joins TRBV6-5 to TRBJ1-2; tentatively, D is TRBD1 (5 bases). Germline CDR1 is MNHEY and CDR2 is SVGAGI. V shed 5 bases and J shed 5 bases, with 12 bases lying between them. The CDR3 extends over 13 amino acids. CDR3 DNA sequence: TGTGCCAGCAGTCCAGGGAACCGGTATGGCTACACCTTC. Encoded protein: CASSPGNRYGYTF.

This clone is medium-sized (0.01 to 0.1%). The chain combines TRBV7-8 with TRBJ2-7, with a tentative D call TRBD2 (6 bases). This CDR3 is built from 14 residues. The ends were cut back, 0 bases at V and 5 bases at J, with 11 bases in the middle. CDR1 SGHVS and CDR2 FQNEAQ come from the germline V gene. The CDR3: CASSLAAGIDEQYF. DNA of the CDR3: TGTGCCAGCAGCTTAGCGGCGGGAATCGACGAGCAGTACTTC.

This chain connects TRBV27 to TRBJ1-1; the D gene is possibly TRBD1 (5 bases). V was shortened by 1 base and J by 7 bases, with 16 bases between the two germline ends. The CDR3 is 15 amino acids. Germline CDR1 reads MNHEY; CDR2 reads SMNVEV (reference sequence). The CDR3 is CASSLYIGGVVEAFF. In DNA, the CDR3 is TGTGCCAGCAGTTTATATATCGGGGGGGTAGTTGAAGCTTTCTTT.

The rearrangement links TRBV14 to TRBJ2-1, with 11 bases identical to TRBD2. V dropped 4 bases and J dropped 8; count of bases not matched to a gene: 1. The germline V gene has CDR1 SGHDN and CDR2 FVKESK. The CDR3 totals 13 residues. DNA for the CDR3: TGTGCCAGCAGCCGGGGACTAGCGGATGAGCAGTTCTTC. It codes for CASSRGLADEQFF.

This clone has a single count. This chain connects TRBV27 to TRBJ2-2; no definite D call. CDR1 is MNHEY, CDR2 SMNVEV, per germline (reference sequence). V lost 0 bases and J lost 5, with 7 bases in between. The CDR3 is 14 amino acids. The CDR3 loop is CASSLSQTTGELFF. As DNA, the CDR3 is TGTGCCAGCAGTTTATCACAGACGACCGGGGAGCTGTTTTTT.

This chain joins TRBV7-9 and TRBJ2-1; unclear D gene. This CDR3 comprises 13 residues. CDR1 and CDR2 from the germline V gene are SEHNR and FQNEAQ (reference sequence). With 6 bases removed from V and 8 bases from J, the gap between germline ends came to 14 bases. CDR3 in amino acids: CASRPPTGDEQFF. The CDR3 DNA reads as TGTGCCAGCAGGCCCCCCACCGGCGATGAGCAGTTCTTC.

A remark on this clone: One junction end does not reproduce the germline sequence, and a read error may be involved. The chain employs TRBV7-7 and TRBJ2-5; 10 bases line up with TRBD1. Germline V gives CDR1 SSHAT, CDR2 FNYEAQ (reference sequence). This CDR3 comprises 17 residues. The CDR3 region has the DNA TGTGCTAGCAGCTCCGGGACAGGGGTTTTTTTCGAAGAGACCCAGTACTTC. Translation: CASSSGTGVFFEETQYF.

The rearrangement uses TRBV5-1 and TRBJ1-4; a weak D match, TRBD1 (5 bases). This CDR3 contains 13 residues. V was shortened by 4 bases and J by 4 bases, with 8 bases between the two germline ends. Germline CDR1 SGHRS, CDR2 YFSETQ. This chain's CDR3 is CASSPDSNEKLFF. DNA for the CDR3: TGCGCCAGCAGCCCAGACAGTAATGAAAAACTGTTTTTT.

The rearrangement joins TRBV4-2 to TRBJ2-2; 8 nucleotides agree with TRBD2. Germline trimming cut 4 bases from V and 6 bases from J; bases unmatched to any gene: 13. This CDR3 contains 17 residues. Germline V gene data show CDR1 as LGHNA and CDR2 as YNFKEQ. The CDR3 nucleotides are TGTGCCAGCAGCCCGAAACTAGCGGCTGGTAGCGCCGGGGAGCTGTTTTTT. Amino acids: CASSPKLAAGSAGELFF.

V and J are TRBV7-2 and TRBJ2-1, with a weak D call TRBD2 (6 bases). The CDR3 is 12 residues long. Germline CDR1 and CDR2: SGHTA and FQGNSA. The V and J ends lost 5 bases and 7 bases respectively, with 9 bases between them. The CDR3 is CASSARGNEQFF. The CDR3 DNA reads TGTGCCAGCAGCGCCCGGGGGAATGAGCAGTTCTTC.

This clone was recorded a few times. The chain combines TRBV4-2 with TRBJ2-7; the D gene is possibly TRBD1 (5 bases). The V and J ends lost 4 bases and 3 bases respectively, with 10 bases between them. This CDR3 is 13 amino acids long. Germline assignment: CDR1 LGHNA and CDR2 YNFKEQ. In DNA, the CDR3 is TGTGCCAGCAGCCCAGGGTATAACTACGAGCAGTACTTC. Protein: CASSPGYNYEQYF.

V and J are TRBV6-1 and TRBJ2-1; the match to TRBD1 covers 9 bases. The V gene end was trimmed by 8 bases and the J gene end by 3 bases; junction bases not matched to a gene: 8. The CDR3 extends over 15 amino acids. Germline V gene sequence: CDR1 MNHNS, CDR2 SASEGT. The CDR3 sequence is CASRTGASGYNEQFF. CDR3 in DNA: TGTGCCAGCCGGACAGGGGCTAGCGGCTACAATGAGCAGTTCTTC.

The genes are TRBV7-2 and TRBJ2-7; D gene unclear. CDR1 and CDR2 (germline): SGHTA, FQGNSA. The CDR3 has 18 residues. Trimming cost V 3 bases and J 3 bases, with 24 bases left between them. The CDR3 DNA reads TGTGCCAGCAGCTTTTACCCCCCACGTACGGATCGCCACTACGAGCAGTACTTC. Translating gives CASSFYPPRTDRHYEQYF.

The chain joins TRBV4-2 to TRBJ2-5, with 9 nucleotides matching TRBD1. The CDR3 is 17 amino acids. After removal of 0 bases from V and 5 bases from J, the junction contained 10 bases not matched to a gene. Germline V gene data show CDR1 as LGHNA and CDR2 as YNFKEQ. The CDR3 sequence: CASSQETGTGLLETQYF. The CDR3 DNA is TGTGCCAGCAGCCAAGAAACCGGGACAGGGTTGTTGGAGACCCAGTACTTC.

The chain links TRBV25-1 to TRBJ1-2; D is uncertain. The CDR3 length is 12 residues. V was pared by 4 bases and J by 4 bases, with 7 bases between. In germline, CDR1 is MGHDK, CDR2 SYGVNS. Here the CDR3 reads CASSVRTYGYTF. Here the CDR3 DNA reads TGTGCCAGCAGTGTCAGGACCTATGGCTACACCTTC.

With regard to this clone: Germline is not matched at one junction end, which may reflect a read error. This rearrangement joins TRBV5-4 to TRBJ2-4; possibly TRBD1 for D (6 bases). This CDR3 is 12 amino acids long. CDR1 is SGHNT, CDR2 YYREEE, per germline (reference sequence). The CDR3, as DNA: TGTGCCAGCAGCTTGGCTCAGGGGATTTTGAACTTC. Its translation: CASSLAQGILNF. The full variable domain, rest sourced from reference TRBV5-4 and TRBJ2-4, is ETGVTQSPTHLIKTRGQQVTLRCSSQSGHNTVSWYQQALGQGPQFIFQYYREEENGRGNFPPRFSGLQFPNYSSELNVNALELDDSALYLCASSLAQGILNFGAGTRLSVL.

The chain recombines TRBV9 with TRBJ1-3; tentatively, D is TRBD1 (5 bases). V gave up 0 bases and J gave up 0 bases, with 16 bases separating them. Per germline, CDR1 SGDLS and CDR2 YYNGEE. There are 18 residues in the CDR3. The CDR3 spells CASSVAVGRANSGNTIYF. CDR3 DNA: TGTGCCAGCAGCGTAGCTGTGGGCAGGGCGAACTCTGGAAACACCATATATTTT. Combining the CDR3 with reference TRBV9 and TRBJ1-3 gives the whole variable domain DSGVTQTPKHLITATGQRVTLRCSPRSGDLSVYWYQQSLDQGLQFLIQYYNGEERAKGNILERFSAQQFPDLHSELNLSSLELGDSALYFCASSVAVGRANSGNTIYFGEGSWLTVV.

The rearrangement uses TRBV6-5 and TRBJ2-5; 9 bases line up with TRBD1. This CDR3 contains 16 residues. Trimming took 0 bases from V and 6 from J; bases not matched to a gene: 8. CDR1 is MNHEY, CDR2 SVGAGI, per germline. The CDR3 loop reads CASSYSFGQGRQTQYF. CDR3 nucleotides: TGTGCCAGCAGTTACTCTTTCGGACAGGGGCGACAGACCCAGTACTTC.

V gene TRBV28 combines with J gene TRBJ2-7; TRBD1 matches at 7 bases. The CDR3 has 16 residues. Germline-derived CDR1 and CDR2 are MDHEN and SYDVKM. J lost 5 bases, V lost 3 bases, and 13 bases had no gene match. CDR3 in DNA: TGTGCCAGCAGTTTGGTAGACAGGGCTGATGACAACGAGCAGTACTTC. Translated: CASSLVDRADDNEQYF.

CDR3 sequence: CASKVQLNTEAFF. Here the CDR3 DNA reads TGTGCCAGCAAGGTACAGCTAAACACTGAAGCTTTCTTT. This chain links TRBV2 with TRBJ1-1; D gene uncertain. The CDR3 spans 13 residues. V lost 7 bases to trimming and J lost 2 bases, with 11 bases between them. Looked up from germline, CDR1 is SNHLY and CDR2 is FYNNEI. The full variable domain, rest sourced from reference TRBV2 and TRBJ1-1, is EPEVTQTPSHQVTQMGQEVILRCVPISNHLYFYWYRQILGQKVEFLVSFYNNEISEKSEIFDDQFSVERPDGSNFTLKIRSTKLEDSAMYFCASKVQLNTEAFFGQGTRLTVV.

This clone appeared once. This chain uses TRBV5-5 with TRBJ2-7, with 8 bases matching TRBD1. The CDR3 is 15 amino acids. J lost 4 bases, V lost 0 bases, and 6 bases had no gene match. CDR1 SGHKS and CDR2 YYEKEE come from the germline V gene (reference sequence). The CDR3 sequence is CASSLGVQGAYEQYF. DNA for the CDR3: TGTGCCAGCAGCTTGGGGGTCCAGGGGGCATACGAGCAGTACTTC.

The chain joins TRBV5-1 to TRBJ1-1; 7 bases align to TRBD1. CDR3 length: 13 residues. Germline values: CDR1 SGHRS, CDR2 YFSETQ. With 3 bases clipped from V and 3 bases from J, the junction kept 2 bases outside the gene matches. The CDR3: CASSSTGDTEAFF. In DNA form, the CDR3 reads TGCGCCAGCAGCTCAACAGGGGACACTGAAGCTTTCTTT. Variable domain in full (rest from reference TRBV5-1 and TRBJ1-1): KAGVTQTPRYLIKTRGQQVTLSCSPISGHRSVSWYQQTPGQGLQFLFEYFSETQRNKGNFPGRFSGRQFSNSRSEMNVSTLELGDSALYLCASSSTGDTEAFFGQGTRLTVV.

This clone was found a few times. The chain joins TRBV5-1 to TRBJ2-3, with 13 positions matching TRBD2. This CDR3 is built from 16 residues. V lost 5 bases, J lost 2 bases, and 5 bases stayed unmatched. CDR1 and CDR2 (germline): SGHRS, YFSETQ. The CDR3 loop reads CASRRTSGSLTDTQYF. CDR3 DNA sequence: TGCGCCAGCAGAAGGACTAGCGGGAGCCTCACAGATACGCAGTATTTT. The full variable domain, with the rest looked up from reference TRBV5-1 and TRBJ2-3, is KAGVTQTPRYLIKTRGQQVTLSCSPISGHRSVSWYQQTPGQGLQFLFEYFSETQRNKGNFPGRFSGRQFSNSRSEMNVSTLELGDSALYLCASRRTSGSLTDTQYFGPGTRLTVL.